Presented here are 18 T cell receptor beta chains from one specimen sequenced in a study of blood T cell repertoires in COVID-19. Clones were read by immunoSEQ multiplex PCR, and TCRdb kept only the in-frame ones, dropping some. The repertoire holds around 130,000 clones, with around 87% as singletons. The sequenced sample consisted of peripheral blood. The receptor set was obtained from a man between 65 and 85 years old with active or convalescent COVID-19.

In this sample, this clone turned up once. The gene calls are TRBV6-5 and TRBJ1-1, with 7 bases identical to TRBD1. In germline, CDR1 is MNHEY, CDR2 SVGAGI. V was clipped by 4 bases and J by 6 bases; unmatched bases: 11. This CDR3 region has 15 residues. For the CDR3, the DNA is TGTGCCAGCAGTTCAAGGACAGGCCTTCCTCCTGAAGCTTTCTTT. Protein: CASSSRTGLPPEAFF.

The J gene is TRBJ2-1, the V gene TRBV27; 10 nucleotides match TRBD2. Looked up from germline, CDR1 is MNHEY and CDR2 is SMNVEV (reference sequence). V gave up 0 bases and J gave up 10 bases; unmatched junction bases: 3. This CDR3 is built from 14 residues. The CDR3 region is CASSLSGTSDEQFF. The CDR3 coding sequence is TGTGCCAGCAGTTTATCGGGGACTAGCGACGAGCAGTTCTTC.

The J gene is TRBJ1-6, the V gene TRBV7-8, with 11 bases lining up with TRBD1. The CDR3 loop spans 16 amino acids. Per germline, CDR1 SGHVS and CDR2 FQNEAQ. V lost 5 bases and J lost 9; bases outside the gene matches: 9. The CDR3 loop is CASSTGQGAFGSPLHF. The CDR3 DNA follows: TGTGCCAGCAGCACTGGACAGGGGGCCTTCGGTTCACCCCTCCACTTT. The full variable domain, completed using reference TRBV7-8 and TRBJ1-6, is GAGVSQSPRYKVAKRGQDVALRCDPISGHVSLFWYQQALGQGPEFLTYFQNEAQLDKSGLPSDRFFAERPEGSVSTLKIQRTQQEDSAVYLCASSTGQGAFGSPLHFGNGTRLTVT.

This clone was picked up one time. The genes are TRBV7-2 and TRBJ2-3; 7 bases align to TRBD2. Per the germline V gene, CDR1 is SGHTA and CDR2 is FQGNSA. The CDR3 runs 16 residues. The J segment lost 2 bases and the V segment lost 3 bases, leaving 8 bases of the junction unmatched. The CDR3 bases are TGTGCCAGCAGCTTGGGAGGGAGAAAAGACACAGATACGCAGTATTTT. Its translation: CASSLGGRKDTDTQYF.

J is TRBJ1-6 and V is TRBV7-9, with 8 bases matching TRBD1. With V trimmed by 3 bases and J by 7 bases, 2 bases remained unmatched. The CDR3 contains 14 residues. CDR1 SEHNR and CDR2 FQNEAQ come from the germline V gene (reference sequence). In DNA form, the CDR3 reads TGTGCCAGCAGCTTCCCAGGGGGCAATTCACCCCTCCACTTT. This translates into CASSFPGGNSPLHF. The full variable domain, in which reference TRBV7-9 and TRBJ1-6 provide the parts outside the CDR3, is DTGVSQNPRHKITKRGQNVTFRCDPISEHNRLYWYRQTLGQGPEFLTYFQNEAQLEKSRLLSDRFSAERPKGSFSTLEIQRTEQGDSAMYLCASSFPGGNSPLHFGNGTRLTVT.

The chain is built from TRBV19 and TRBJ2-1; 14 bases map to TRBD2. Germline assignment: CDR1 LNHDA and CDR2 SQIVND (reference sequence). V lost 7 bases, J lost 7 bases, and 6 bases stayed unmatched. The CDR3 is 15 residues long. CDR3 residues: CASTLGLAGDNEQFF. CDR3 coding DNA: TGTGCCAGTACCCTGGGACTAGCGGGAGATAATGAGCAGTTCTTC.

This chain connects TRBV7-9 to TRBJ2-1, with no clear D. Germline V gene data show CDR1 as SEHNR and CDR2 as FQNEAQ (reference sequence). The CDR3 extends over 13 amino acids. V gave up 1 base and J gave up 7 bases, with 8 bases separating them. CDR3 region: CASSLELRNEQFF. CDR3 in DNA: TGTGCCAGCAGCTTAGAACTACGTAATGAGCAGTTCTTC.

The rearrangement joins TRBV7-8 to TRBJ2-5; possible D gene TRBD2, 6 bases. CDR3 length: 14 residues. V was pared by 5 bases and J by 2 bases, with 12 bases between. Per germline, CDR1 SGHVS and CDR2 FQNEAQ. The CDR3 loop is CASSTPGLQETQYF. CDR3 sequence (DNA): TGTGCCAGCAGCACGCCCGGACTACAAGAGACCCAGTACTTC.

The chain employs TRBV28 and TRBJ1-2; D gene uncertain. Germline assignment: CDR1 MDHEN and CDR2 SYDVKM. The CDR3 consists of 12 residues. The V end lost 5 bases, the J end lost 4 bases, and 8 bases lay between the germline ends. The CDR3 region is CASSGHGYGYTF. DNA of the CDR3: TGTGCCAGCAGTGGGCACGGCTATGGCTACACCTTC.

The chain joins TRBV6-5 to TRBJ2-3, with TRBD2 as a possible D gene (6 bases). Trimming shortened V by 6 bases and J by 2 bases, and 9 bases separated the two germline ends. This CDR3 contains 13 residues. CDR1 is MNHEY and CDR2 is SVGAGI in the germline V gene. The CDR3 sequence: CASRPGLTDTQYF. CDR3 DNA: TGTGCCAGCAGGCCGGGACTCACAGATACGCAGTATTTT.

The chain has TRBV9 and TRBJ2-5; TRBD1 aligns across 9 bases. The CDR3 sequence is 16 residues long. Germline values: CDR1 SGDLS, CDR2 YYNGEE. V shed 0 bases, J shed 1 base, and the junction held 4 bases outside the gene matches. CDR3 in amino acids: CASSVGDRGVQETQYF. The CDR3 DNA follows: TGTGCCAGCAGCGTAGGAGACAGGGGGGTCCAAGAGACCCAGTACTTC.

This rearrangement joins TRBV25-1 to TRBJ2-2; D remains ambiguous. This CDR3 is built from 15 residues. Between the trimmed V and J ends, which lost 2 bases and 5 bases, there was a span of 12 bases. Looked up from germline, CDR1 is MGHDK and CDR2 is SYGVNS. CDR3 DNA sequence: TGTGCCAGCAGTGAAGACTCCCATCCGACCGGGGAGCTGTTTTTT. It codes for CASSEDSHPTGELFF.

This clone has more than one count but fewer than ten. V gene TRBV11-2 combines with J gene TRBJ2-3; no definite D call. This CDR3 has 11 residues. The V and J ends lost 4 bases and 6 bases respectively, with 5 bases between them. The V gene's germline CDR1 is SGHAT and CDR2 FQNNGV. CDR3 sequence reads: CASSSVDTQYF. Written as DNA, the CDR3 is TGTGCCAGCAGCTCGGTGGATACGCAGTATTTT. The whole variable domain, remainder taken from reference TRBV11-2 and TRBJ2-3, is EAGVAQSPRYKIIEKRQSVAFWCNPISGHATLYWYQQILGQGPKLLIQFQNNGVVDDSQLPKDRFSAERLKGVDSTLKIQPAKLEDSAVYLCASSSVDTQYFGPGTRLTVL.

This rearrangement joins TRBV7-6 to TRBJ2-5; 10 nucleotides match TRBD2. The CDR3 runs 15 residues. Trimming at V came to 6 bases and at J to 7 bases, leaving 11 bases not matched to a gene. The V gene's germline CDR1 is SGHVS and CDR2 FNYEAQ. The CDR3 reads CASSPTSGPVGTQYF. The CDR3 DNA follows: TGTGCCAGCAGTCCGACTAGCGGGCCTGTAGGGACCCAGTACTTC. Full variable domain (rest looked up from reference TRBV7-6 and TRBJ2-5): GAGVSQSPRYKVTKRGQDVALRCDPISGHVSLYWYRQALGQGPEFLTYFNYEAQQDKSGLPNDRFSAERPEGSISTLTIQRTEQRDSAMYRCASSPTSGPVGTQYFGPGTRLLVL.

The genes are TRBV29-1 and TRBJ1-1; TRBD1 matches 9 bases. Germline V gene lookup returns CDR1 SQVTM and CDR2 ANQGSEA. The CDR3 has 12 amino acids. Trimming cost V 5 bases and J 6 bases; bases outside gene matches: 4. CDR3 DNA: TGCAGCGTTCAGGACAGGGGTCCTGAAGCTTTCTTT. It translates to CSVQDRGPEAFF. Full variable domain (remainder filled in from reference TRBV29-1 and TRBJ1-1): SAVISQKPSRDICQRGTSLTIQCQVDSQVTMMFWYRQQPGQSLTLIATANQGSEATYESGFVIDKFPISRPNLTFSTLTVSNMSPEDSSIYLCSVQDRGPEAFFGQGTRLTVV.

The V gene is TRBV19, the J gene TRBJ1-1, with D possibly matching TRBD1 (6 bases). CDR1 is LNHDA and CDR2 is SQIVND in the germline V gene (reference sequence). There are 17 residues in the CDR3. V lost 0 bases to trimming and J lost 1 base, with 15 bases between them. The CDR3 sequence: CASSIDWGGTRNTEAFF. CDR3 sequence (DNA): TGTGCCAGTAGTATAGATTGGGGTGGGACACGGAACACTGAAGCTTTCTTT.

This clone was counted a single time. The CDR3 DNA follows: TGTGCCAGCAGCTTGGCCCCCGGGGGGGCTGAAGCTTTCTTT. This encodes CASSLAPGGAEAFF. V usage is TRBV5-5 and J usage is TRBJ1-1; maybe TRBD1 (5 bases). The CDR3 length is 14 residues. CDR1 is SGHKS, CDR2 YYEKEE, per germline (reference sequence). Trimming cost V 0 bases and J 6 bases, with 12 bases left between them.

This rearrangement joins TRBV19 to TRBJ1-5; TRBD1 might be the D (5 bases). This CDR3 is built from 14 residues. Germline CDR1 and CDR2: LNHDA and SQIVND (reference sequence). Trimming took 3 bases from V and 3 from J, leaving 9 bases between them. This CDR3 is CASSIGADNQPQHF. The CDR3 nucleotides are TGTGCCAGTAGTATTGGGGCAGACAATCAGCCCCAGCATTTT.